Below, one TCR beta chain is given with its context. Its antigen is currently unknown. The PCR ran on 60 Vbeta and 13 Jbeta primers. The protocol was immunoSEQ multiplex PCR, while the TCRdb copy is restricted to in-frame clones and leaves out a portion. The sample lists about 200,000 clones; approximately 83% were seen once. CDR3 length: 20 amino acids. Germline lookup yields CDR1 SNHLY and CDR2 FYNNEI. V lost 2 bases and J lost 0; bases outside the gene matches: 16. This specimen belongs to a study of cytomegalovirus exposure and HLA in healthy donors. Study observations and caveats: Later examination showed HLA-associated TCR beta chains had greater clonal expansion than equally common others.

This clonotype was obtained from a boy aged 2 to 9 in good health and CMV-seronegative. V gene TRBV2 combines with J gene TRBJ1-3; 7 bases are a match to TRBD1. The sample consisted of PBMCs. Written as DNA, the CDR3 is TGTGCCAGCAGTGAATTTAGGGCGTGGGACAGCCTAAACTCTGGAAACACCATATATTTT. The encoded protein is CASSEFRAWDSLNSGNTIYF.